Listed below are T cell receptor beta chains from one sample, sequenced in a study of Graves' ophthalmopathy and Graves' hyperthyroidism. TCRdb re-called the multiplex PCR reads with MiXCR, one entry per CDR3 protein. The table lists 600,000 to 950,000 distinct CDR3 sequences, roughly 40% of them singletons, with 44% in the top ten. The specimen sequenced was peripheral blood. Receptors originate from an adult man with Graves' ophthalmopathy. Each CDR3 is given with its conserved first and last residue. The D gene is left open where the match is weak. Expanded clones are given a class, and other clones once, few, many or no size at all.

>TRBJ2-5|TRBD2|.|TRBV2
TGTGCCAGCAGCTTCGGGACTAGCGGGATGATGGAGACCCAGTACTTC
CASSFGTSGMMETQYF
>TRBJ1-5|TRBD1|.|TRBV24-1
TGTGCCACCAGTACCGTGACAGGGGGCGTAGGTCAGCCCCAGCATTTT
CATSTVTGGVGQPQHF
>TRBJ2-1|TRBD2|.|TRBV14
TGTGCCAGCAGCCAGGGACTATTGTCAAACGGTGAGCAGTTCTTC
CASSQGLLSNGEQFF
>TRBJ1-6|.|.|TRBV7-3
TGCGCCAGCAGCCAAGATTCGGTCCGGGCGAATTCACCCCTCCACTTT
CASSQDSVRANSPLHF
>TRBJ2-6|TRBD1|.|TRBV7-9
TGTGCCAGCAGCAAAGGGACAGGTTATACAGATTACTCTGGGGCCAACGTCCTGACTTTC
CASSKGTGYTDYSGANVLTF
>TRBJ2-7|.|once|TRBV24-1
TGTGCTTCCGCGACAGGGACTAGTCCCTACGAGCAGTACTTC
CASATGTSPYEQYF
>TRBJ1-2|TRBD1|.|TRBV10-3
TGTGCCATCAGTGATGTATTGAGGGGGCGTCCCTATGGCTACACCTTC
CAISDVLRGRPYGYTF
>TRBJ1-2|TRBD1|.|TRBV7-8
TGTGCCAGCAGCTTAGCGTTTCCGACAGGGGTTTATGGCTACACCTTC
CASSLAFPTGVYGYTF
>TRBJ2-5|TRBD1|few|TRBV5-6
TGTGCCAGCAGCTTGGCGGGACAGGGGGCTGGCCAGTACTTC
CASSLAGQGAGQYF
>TRBJ1-2|.|.|TRBV29-1
TGCAGCGTTGAGATGGGGGGCGAAGCTAACTATGGCTACACCTTC
CSVEMGGEANYGYTF
>TRBJ1-1|TRBD1|.|TRBV7-2
TGTGCCAGCAGCTCTTGGGACAGGGGGACCGCTGAAGCTTTCTTT
CASSSWDRGTAEAFF
>TRBJ2-3|.|few|TRBV29-1
TGCAGCGTTGAACTTAGCACAGATACGCAGTATTTT
CSVELSTDTQYF
>TRBJ2-7|TRBD2|.|TRBV10-3
TGTGCCAGCAGTTACTCGACCCGGGGGGGTATCCCGCCCTTTTACGAGCAGTACTTC
CASSYSTRGGIPPFYEQYF
>TRBJ2-5|.|.|TRBV2
TGTGCCAGCAGTTACGGCGGGGGCCCTGAAGAGACCCAGTACTTC
CASSYGGGPEETQYF
>TRBJ1-1|.|.|TRBV20-1
TGCAGTGCTAGATCCGTAATATACACTGAAGCTTTCTTT
CSARSVIYTEAFF
>TRBJ2-5|TRBD1|many|TRBV20-1
TGCAGTGCGCTGGCCGGGACAGGGGAAGAGACCCAGTACTTC
CSALAGTGEETQYF
>TRBJ2-7|.|few|TRBV12-3/TRBV12-4
TGTGCCAGCTCCACATGGGCCCACTACGAGCAGTACTTC
CASSTWAHYEQYF
>TRBJ2-6|.|.|TRBV2
TGTGCCGGCAGTGTCGGGAAGATCTCTGGGGCCAACGTCCTGACTTTC
CAGSVGKISGANVLTF
>TRBJ1-3|TRBD1|.|TRBV6-1
TGTGCCAGCAGATCATCTCATTCAGGGGGCTCTGGAAACACCATATATTTT
CASRSSHSGGSGNTIYF
>TRBJ2-5|TRBD1|many|TRBV10-3
TGTGCCATCAGCCCGGACAGGGGAGAGACCCAGTACTTC
CAISPDRGETQYF
>TRBJ1-2|TRBD1|few|TRBV7-9
TGTGCCAGCAGTAAGGAGGGGGCGGCTAGCTATGGCTACACCTTC
CASSKEGAASYGYTF
>TRBJ1-2|TRBD1|once|TRBV4-3
TGCGCCAGCAGCCAAGGGACAGGGGATTACTATGGCTACACCTTC
CASSQGTGDYYGYTF
>TRBJ1-5|.|few|TRBV30
TGTGCCTGGAGTGTAAATTGGGCTCAGCCCCAGCATTTT
CAWSVNWAQPQHF
>TRBJ1-6|.|many|TRBV7-9
TGTGCCAGCAGTTCACCCCCAGGGTGGTCGCTTTCACCCCTCCACTTT
CASSSPPGWSLSPLHF
>TRBJ1-5|.|once|TRBV24-1
TGTGCCTGGAGTGTACAGGTGGGCAATCAGCCCCAGCATTTT
CAWSVQVGNQPQHF
>TRBJ1-2|TRBD1|.|TRBV6-2/TRBV6-3
TGTGCCAGCTTTGGGACAGTCGACGGCCGTTATGGCTACACCTTC
CASFGTVDGRYGYTF
>TRBJ1-2|TRBD1|once|TRBV2
TGTGCCAGCAGTGTCCCCGGGACAGGGTACAAGGGCTACACCTTC
CASSVPGTGYKGYTF
>TRBJ1-6|.|.|TRBV20-1
TGCAGTGCTAGAGAGGGCAGGGTGGTAGGATCACCCCTCCACTTT
CSAREGRVVGSPLHF